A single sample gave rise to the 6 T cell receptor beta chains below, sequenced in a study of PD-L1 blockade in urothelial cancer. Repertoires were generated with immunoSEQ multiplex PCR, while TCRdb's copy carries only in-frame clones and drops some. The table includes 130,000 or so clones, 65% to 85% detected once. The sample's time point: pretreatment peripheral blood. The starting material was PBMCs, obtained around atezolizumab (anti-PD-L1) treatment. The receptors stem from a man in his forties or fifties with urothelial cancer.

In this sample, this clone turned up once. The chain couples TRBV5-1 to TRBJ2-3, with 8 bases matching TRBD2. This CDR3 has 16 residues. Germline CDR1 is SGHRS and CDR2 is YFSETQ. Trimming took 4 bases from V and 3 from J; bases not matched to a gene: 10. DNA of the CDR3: TGCGCCAGCAGCCGAAGGGCAGCGGGAGAGACAGATACGCAGTATTTT. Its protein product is CASSRRAAGETDTQYF. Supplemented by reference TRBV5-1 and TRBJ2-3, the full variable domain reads KAGVTQTPRYLIKTRGQQVTLSCSPISGHRSVSWYQQTPGQGLQFLFEYFSETQRNKGNFPGRFSGRQFSNSRSEMNVSTLELGDSALYLCASSRRAAGETDTQYFGPGTRLTVL.

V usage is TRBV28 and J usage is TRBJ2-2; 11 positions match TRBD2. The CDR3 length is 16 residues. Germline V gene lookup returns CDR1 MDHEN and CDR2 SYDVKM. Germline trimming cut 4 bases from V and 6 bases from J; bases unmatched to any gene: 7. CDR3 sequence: CASSSLLAGVSGELFF. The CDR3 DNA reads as TGTGCCAGCAGTTCCTTACTAGCGGGAGTGTCCGGGGAGCTGTTTTTT.

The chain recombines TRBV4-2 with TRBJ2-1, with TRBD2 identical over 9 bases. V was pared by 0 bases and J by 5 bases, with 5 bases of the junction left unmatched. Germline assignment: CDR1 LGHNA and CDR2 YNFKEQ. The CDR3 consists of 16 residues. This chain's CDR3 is CASSQDLLAGNNEQFF. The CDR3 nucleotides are TGTGCCAGCAGCCAAGATCTACTAGCGGGCAACAATGAGCAGTTCTTC.

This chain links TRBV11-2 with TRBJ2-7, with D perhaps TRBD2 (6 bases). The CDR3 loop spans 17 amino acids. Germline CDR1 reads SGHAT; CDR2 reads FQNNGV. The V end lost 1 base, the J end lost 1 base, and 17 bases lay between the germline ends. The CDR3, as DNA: TGTGCCAGCAGCTTAGGGTCTGGAGGGACCGTGTCCTACGAGCAGTACTTC. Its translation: CASSLGSGGTVSYEQYF.

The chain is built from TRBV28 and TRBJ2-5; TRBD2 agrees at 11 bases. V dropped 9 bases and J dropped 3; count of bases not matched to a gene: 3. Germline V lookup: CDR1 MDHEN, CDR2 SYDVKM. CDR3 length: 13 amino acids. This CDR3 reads CASKLAGEETQYF. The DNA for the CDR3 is TGTGCCAGTAAACTAGCGGGAGAAGAGACCCAGTACTTC.

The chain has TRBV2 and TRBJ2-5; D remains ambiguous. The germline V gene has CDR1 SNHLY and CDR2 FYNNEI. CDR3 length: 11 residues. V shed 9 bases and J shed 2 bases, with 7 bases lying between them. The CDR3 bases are TGTGCCAGAACAGATCAAGAGACCCAGTACTTC. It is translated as CARTDQETQYF.